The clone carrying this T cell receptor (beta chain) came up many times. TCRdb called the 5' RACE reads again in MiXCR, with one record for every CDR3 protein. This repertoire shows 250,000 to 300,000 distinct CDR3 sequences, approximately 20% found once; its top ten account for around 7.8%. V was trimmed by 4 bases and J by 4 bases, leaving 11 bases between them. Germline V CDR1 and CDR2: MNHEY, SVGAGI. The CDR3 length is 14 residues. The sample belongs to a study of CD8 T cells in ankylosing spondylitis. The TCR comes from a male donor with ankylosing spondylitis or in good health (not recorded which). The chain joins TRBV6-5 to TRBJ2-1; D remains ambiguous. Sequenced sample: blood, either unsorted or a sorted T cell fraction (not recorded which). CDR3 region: CASSSMTPYNEQFF. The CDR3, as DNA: TGTGCCAGCAGTTCAATGACACCGTACAATGAGCAGTTCTTC.